This T cell receptor beta chain was recorded in a study of blood T cell repertoires in COVID-19. Study summary: Donors in the United States, Italy and Spain gave samples during acute or convalescent COVID-19. T cells, B-cell-depleted T cells, or PBMCs provided the cDNA or gDNA that served as material.

V gave up 5 bases and J gave up 0 bases; unmatched junction bases: 7. The CDR3 length is 16 residues. Germline CDR1 is SGHVS and CDR2 is FQNEAQ. Under the authors' procedure: Scientists estimated how many nucleated cells there were by amplifying reference gene primers. Sequencing used immunoSEQ multiplex PCR; TCRdb keeps in-frame clones, though not all of them. That table supplies the V and J calls and clone size; D and trimming were determined from the DNA. Among more than 65,000 clones listed, around 80% were seen once. The J gene is TRBJ1-3, the V gene TRBV7-8, with 7 bases that match TRBD1. This receptor was taken from a human donor in a cohort sampled during active COVID-19. The specimen sequenced was peripheral blood. The CDR3 nucleotides are TGTGCCAGCAGCCCAAATACAGGGGCCTCTGGAAACACCATATATTTT. It encodes CASSPNTGASGNTIYF. Filled out from reference TRBV7-8 and TRBJ1-3, the complete variable domain reads GAGVSQSPRYKVAKRGQDVALRCDPISGHVSLFWYQQALGQGPEFLTYFQNEAQLDKSGLPSDRFFAERPEGSVSTLKIQRTQQEDSAVYLCASSPNTGASGNTIYFGEGSWLTVV.